The T cell receptor (beta chain) under discussion was sequenced for a study of blood T cell repertoires in COVID-19 (dated by TCRdb to 2020 to 2021). With regard to the full study: Samples from collaborators originated in the United States, Italy and Spain and spanned both the acute and convalescent phases of COVID-19. Subjects who had been exposed to COVID-19, were actively infected with it, or had recovered from it provided the deeply sampled blood TCRbeta repertoires that made up the dataset. The prospective study material was composed of cDNA or gDNA derived from T cells, B-cell-depleted T cells, or PBMCs. The samples were drawn from the first 160 participants of the ongoing ImmuneRACE study and from 1,254 subjects provided by 6 global collaborators. Sample metadata almost always included a de-identified subject ID, COVID-19 status, age in years and sex. Where HLA class I and class II types were available, the types were taken from metadata supplied by the sample provider, not from assay-based typing. The repertoires were made available in a free public database intended to serve as a resource for research on the immune response to SARS-CoV-2. Beyond this particular receptor, the publication reports: How much clinical and demographic metadata was included differed by source and by participant, and the metadata was provided uncurated.

The CDR3 measures 14 amino acids from cysteine to phenylalanine. Only CDR3 DNA is held: 42 bases, read in frame from base 1. V gives up 5 bases and J gives up 0 bases, and the segment between their germline ends measures 10 bases. From the germline V gene, CDR1 is SGHTA and CDR2 is FQGNSA. TCRbeta CDR3 regions were amplified from genomic DNA using the immunoSEQ Assay, a bias-controlled multiplex PCR. The paper's data handling went like this. The number of nucleated cells in each sample was estimated from the amplification of reference gene primers within the assay. To quantify the absolute abundance of each unique TCRbeta CDR3 rearrangement, sequence reads were collapsed and filtered. For each sample, productive Simpson clonality was calculated as the square root of Simpson's diversity index across productive rearrangements. Not all clones reach the TCRdb copy of this immuneACCESS table, which keeps in-frame sequences only. Checked studies attribute under half of the gap to unresolved V genes and leave the rest unexplained. That table is the source of V, J and clone size, and D and trimming were worked out from the DNA. This sample lists about 240,000 clones; about 87% were detected once. Together, the top ten hold approximately 7.2% of the sample.

Whole blood was collected in K2EDTA tubes by collaborating institutions according to the institutions' own protocols. Collaborator samples were shipped for TCRbeta analysis as frozen whole blood, isolated PBMCs, or DNA extracted from either sample type. Comment on this clone: Its target antigen remains unknown. Base qualities are not at hand, and no much larger clone is one base apart.

Sequenced input: peripheral blood. This receptor was identified in a woman in her 70s with active or convalescent COVID-19. Recombination joined TRBV7-2 with TRBJ1-2, with no confidently assigned D gene. The CDR3 loop reads CASSLRNPNYGYTF. The DNA reads as follows: TGTGCCAGCAGCCTGAGGAACCCTAACTATGGCTACACCTTC.